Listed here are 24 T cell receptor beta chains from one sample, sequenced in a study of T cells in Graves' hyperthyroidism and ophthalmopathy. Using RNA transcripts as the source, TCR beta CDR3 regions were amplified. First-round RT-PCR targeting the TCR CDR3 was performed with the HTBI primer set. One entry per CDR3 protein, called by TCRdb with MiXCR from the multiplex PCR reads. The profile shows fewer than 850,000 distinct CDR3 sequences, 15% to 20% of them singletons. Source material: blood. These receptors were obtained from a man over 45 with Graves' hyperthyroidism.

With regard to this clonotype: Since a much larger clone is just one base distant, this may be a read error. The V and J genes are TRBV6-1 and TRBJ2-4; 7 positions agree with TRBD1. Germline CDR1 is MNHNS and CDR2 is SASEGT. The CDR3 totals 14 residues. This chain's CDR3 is CGSRRSGGKNIQYF. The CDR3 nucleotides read TGTGGCAGCAGACGCTCAGGGGGCAAAAACATTCAGTACTTC.

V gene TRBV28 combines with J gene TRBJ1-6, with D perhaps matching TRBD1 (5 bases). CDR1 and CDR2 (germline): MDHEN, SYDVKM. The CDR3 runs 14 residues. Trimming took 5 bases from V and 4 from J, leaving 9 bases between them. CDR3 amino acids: CASSTQGYNSPLHF. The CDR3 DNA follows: TGTGCCAGCAGTACCCAGGGATATAATTCACCCCTCCACTTT.

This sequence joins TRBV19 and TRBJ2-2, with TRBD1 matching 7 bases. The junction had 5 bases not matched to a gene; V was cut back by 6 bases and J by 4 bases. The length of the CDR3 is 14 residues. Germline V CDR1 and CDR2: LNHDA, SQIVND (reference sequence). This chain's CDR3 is CASRQGTSTGELFF. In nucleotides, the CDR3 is TGTGCCAGTAGACAGGGGACGAGCACCGGGGAGCTGTTTTTT. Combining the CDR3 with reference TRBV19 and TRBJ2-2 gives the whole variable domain DGGITQSPKYLFRKEGQNVTLSCEQNLNHDAMYWYRQDPGQGLRLIYYSQIVNDFQKGDIAEGYSVSREKKESFPLTVTSAQKNPTAFYLCASRQGTSTGELFFGEGSRLTVL.

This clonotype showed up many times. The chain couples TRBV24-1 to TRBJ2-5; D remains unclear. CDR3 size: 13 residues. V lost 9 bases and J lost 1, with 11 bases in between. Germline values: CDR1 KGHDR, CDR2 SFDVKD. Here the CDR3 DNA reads TGTGCCACCCAGAAGCGCTTCCAAGAGACCCAGTACTTC. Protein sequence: CATQKRFQETQYF.

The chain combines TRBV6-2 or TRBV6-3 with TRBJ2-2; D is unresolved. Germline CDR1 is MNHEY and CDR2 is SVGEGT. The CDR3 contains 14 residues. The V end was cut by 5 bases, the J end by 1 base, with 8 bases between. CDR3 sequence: CASSAWLNTGELFF. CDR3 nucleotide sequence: TGTGCCAGCAGTGCGTGGCTGAACACCGGGGAGCTGTTTTTT.

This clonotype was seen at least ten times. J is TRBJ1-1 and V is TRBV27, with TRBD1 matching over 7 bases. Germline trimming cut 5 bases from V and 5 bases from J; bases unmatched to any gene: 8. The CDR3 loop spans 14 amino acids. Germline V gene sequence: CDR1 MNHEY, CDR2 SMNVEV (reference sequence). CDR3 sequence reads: CASSVRGWRTEAFF. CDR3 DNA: TGTGCCAGCAGTGTCAGGGGGTGGCGGACTGAAGCTTTCTTT.

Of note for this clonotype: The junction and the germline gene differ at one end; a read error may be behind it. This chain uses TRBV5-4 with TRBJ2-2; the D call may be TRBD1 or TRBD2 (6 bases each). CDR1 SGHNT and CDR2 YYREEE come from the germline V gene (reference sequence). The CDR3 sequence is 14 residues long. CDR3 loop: CASSADRTTGGLFF. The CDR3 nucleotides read TGTGCCAGCAGCGCCGACAGGACTACCGGGGGGCTGTTTTTT.

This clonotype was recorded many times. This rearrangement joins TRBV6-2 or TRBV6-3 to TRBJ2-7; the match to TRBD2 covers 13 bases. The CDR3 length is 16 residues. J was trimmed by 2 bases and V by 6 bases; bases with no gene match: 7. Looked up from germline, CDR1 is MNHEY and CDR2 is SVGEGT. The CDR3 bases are TGTGCCAGCAGCCACGCGGGGACTAGCGGGGCCTACGAGCAGTACTTC. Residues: CASSHAGTSGAYEQYF.

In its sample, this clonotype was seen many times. As DNA, the CDR3 is TGTGCCACCAGTGCCCCGGGACAGGGGGTGCATGGCTACACCTTC. Translation gives CATSAPGQGVHGYTF. V gene TRBV24-1 combines with J gene TRBJ1-2; TRBD1 agrees at 11 bases. CDR1 is KGHDR and CDR2 is SFDVKD in the germline V gene. V lost 5 bases to trimming and J lost 6 bases; unmatched junction nucleotides: 7. The length of the CDR3 is 15 residues.

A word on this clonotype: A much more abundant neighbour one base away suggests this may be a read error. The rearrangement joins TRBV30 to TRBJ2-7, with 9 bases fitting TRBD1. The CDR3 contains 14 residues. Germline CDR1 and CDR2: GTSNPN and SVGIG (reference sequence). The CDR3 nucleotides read TGTACCTGGGAACCGGGACAGGGTGGCTACGAGCAGTACTTC. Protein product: CTWEPGQGGYEQYF.

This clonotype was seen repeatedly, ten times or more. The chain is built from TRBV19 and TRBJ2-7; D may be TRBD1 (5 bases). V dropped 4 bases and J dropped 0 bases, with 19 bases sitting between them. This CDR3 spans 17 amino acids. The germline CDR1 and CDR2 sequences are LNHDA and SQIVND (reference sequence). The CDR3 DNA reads TGTGCCAGTAGTACACCCGCTCACAGGACCAGCTCCTACGAGCAGTACTTC. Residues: CASSTPAHRTSSYEQYF.

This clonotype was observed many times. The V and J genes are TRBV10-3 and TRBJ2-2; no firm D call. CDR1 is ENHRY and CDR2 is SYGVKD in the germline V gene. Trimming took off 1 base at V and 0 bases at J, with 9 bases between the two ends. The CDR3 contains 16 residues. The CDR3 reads CAISELLNTNTGELFF. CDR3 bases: TGTGCCATCAGTGAGTTACTAAACACGAACACCGGGGAGCTGTTTTTT.

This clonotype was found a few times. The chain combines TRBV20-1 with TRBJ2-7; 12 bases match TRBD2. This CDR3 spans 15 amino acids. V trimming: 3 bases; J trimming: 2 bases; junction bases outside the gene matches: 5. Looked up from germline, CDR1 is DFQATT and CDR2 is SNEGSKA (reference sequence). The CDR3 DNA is TGCAGTGCTAGTGCGGCTAGCGGGAGGGCCTACGAGCAGTACTTC. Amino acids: CSASAASGRAYEQYF.

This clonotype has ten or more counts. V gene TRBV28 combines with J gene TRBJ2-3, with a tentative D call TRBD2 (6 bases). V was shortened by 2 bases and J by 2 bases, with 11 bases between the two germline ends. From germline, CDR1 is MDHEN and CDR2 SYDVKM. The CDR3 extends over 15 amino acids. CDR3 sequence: CASSLTWRDTDTQYF. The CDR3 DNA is TGTGCCAGCAGTTTAACTTGGCGGGACACAGATACGCAGTATTTT.

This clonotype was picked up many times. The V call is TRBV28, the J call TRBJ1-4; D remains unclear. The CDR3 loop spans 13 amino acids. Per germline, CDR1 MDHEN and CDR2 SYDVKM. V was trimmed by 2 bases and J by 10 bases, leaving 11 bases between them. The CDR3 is CASSLETGRKLFF. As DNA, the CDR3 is TGTGCCAGCAGTTTAGAAACTGGGAGAAAACTGTTTTTT.

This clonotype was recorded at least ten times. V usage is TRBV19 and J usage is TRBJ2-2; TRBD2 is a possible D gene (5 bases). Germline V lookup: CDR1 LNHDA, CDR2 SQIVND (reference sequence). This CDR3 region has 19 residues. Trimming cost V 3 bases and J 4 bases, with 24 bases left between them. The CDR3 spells CASSMGGSPFVGGTGELFF. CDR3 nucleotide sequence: TGTGCCAGTAGTATGGGTGGGAGCCCCTTCGTTGGAGGCACCGGGGAGCTGTTTTTT.

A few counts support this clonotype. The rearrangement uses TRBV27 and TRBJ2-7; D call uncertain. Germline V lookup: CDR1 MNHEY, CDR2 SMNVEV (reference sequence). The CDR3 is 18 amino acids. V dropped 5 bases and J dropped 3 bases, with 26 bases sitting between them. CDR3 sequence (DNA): TGTGCCAGCAGTCCTAGGGTTTGGGGTCGCACCAATGACTACGAGCAGTACTTC. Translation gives CASSPRVWGRTNDYEQYF.

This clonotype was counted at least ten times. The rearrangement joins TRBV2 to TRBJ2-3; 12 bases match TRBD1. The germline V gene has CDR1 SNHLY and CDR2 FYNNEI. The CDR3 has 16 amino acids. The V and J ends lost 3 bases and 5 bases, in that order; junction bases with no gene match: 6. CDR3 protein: CASSEVGQGAEDTQYF. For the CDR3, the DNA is TGTGCCAGCAGTGAGGTGGGACAGGGGGCTGAAGATACGCAGTATTTT.

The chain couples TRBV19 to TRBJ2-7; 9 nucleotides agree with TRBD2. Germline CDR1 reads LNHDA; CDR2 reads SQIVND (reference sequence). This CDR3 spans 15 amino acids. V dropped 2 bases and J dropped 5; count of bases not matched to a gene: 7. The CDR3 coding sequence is TGTGCCAGTAGTATAAGGAGCGGGAGGTCTGACGAGCAGTACTTC. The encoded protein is CASSIRSGRSDEQYF.

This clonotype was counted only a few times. Here the CDR3 DNA reads TGTGCCAGCGGGCCGGGACTAGCGGGAGTGGGGCCCCCCTACGAGCAGTACTTC. It encodes CASGPGLAGVGPPYEQYF. This sequence joins TRBV6-1 and TRBJ2-7, with TRBD2 identical over 14 bases. V trimming: 8 bases; J trimming: 2 bases; junction bases outside the gene matches: 14. This CDR3 has 18 amino acids. Per germline, CDR1 MNHNS and CDR2 SASEGT.

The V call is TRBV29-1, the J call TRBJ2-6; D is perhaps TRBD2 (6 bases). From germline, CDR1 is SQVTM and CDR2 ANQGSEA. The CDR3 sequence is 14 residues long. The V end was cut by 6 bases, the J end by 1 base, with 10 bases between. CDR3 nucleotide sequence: TGCAGCGTCCAGGCGGGATCTGGGGCCAACGTCCTGACTTTC. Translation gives CSVQAGSGANVLTF.

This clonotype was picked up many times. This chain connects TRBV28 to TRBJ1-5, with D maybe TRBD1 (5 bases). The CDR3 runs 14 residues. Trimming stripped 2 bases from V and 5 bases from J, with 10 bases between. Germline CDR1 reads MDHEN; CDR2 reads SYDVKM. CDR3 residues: CASSLRTTYQPQHF. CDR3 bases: TGTGCCAGCAGTTTACGGACAACTTATCAGCCCCAGCATTTT.

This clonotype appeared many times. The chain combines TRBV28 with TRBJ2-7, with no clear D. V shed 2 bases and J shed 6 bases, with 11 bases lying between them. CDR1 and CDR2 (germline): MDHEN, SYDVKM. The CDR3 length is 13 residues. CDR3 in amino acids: CASSLSHLAEQYF. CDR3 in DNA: TGTGCCAGCAGTTTAAGCCACTTGGCCGAGCAGTACTTC.

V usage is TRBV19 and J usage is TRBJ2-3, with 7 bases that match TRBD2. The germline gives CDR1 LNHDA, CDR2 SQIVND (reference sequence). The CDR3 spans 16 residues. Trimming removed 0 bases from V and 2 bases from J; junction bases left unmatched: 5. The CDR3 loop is CASSIDLSGITDTQYF. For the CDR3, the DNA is TGTGCCAGTAGTATAGATCTAAGCGGGATCACAGATACGCAGTATTTT.